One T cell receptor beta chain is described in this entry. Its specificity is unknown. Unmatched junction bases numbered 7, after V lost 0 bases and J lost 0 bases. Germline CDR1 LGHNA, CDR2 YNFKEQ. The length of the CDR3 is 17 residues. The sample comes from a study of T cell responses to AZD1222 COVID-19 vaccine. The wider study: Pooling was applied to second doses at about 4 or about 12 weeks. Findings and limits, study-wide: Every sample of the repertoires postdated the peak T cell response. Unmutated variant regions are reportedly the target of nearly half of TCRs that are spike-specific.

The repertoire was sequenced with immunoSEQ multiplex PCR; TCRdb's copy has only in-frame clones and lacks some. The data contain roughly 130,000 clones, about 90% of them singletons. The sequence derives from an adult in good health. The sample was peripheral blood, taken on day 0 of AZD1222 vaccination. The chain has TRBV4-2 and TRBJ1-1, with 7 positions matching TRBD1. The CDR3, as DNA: TGTGCCAGCAGCCAAGAAGCCGGGACAGTTGTGAACACTGAAGCTTTCTTT. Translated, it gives CASSQEAGTVVNTEAFF.